This T cell receptor (beta chain) was sequenced during a study of blood T cell repertoires in COVID-19. About the study: PBMCs, B-cell-depleted T cells, or T cells were the source of the cDNA or gDNA that made up the material.

Patients in Seattle were enrolled during active infection, then followed longitudinally. Authors' data handling: Estimates of nucleated cell counts were drawn from the amplification of reference gene primers. Using immunoSEQ multiplex PCR, the repertoire was profiled, and TCRdb retains in-frame clones only, with some absent. The V and J calls and clone size were taken over from that table, and D and trimming were inferred from the DNA. The sample shows 200,000 to 250,000 clones, approximately 86% of them seen only once. Trimming removed 4 bases at V and 6 bases at J, with 12 bases between. The CDR3 is made up of 13 amino acids. Germline CDR1 and CDR2: SGHAT and FQNNGV.

Sequencing used peripheral blood. V usage is TRBV11-2 and J usage is TRBJ1-1; no clear D. This clonotype was obtained from a woman aged 45-60 years with COVID-19, enrolled during active disease. CDR3 amino acids: CASSYSGEAEAFF. The CDR3 nucleotides are TGTGCCAGCAGCTACAGCGGGGAAGCTGAAGCTTTCTTT.